These 32 T cell receptor beta chains originate from one sample sequenced in a study of T-cell reconstitution after alpha-beta-depleted transplantation in children. Unique molecular identifiers were incorporated when the TCRbeta library was constructed. TCRdb reprocessed the PCR reads via MiXCR and lists one record per CDR3 protein. In the table there are approximately 150,000 distinct CDR3 sequences, around 10% of which are singletons. This material consisted of PBMCs, mostly from graft donor cells, taken 180 days after TCRalphabeta/CD19-depleted stem cell transplant. Receptor source: a female patient aged 2-10 years who had a stem cell transplant for congenital amegakaryocytic thrombocytopenia, so the T cells may come from the graft donor.

This clonotype was seen many times. This rearrangement joins TRBV7-6 to TRBJ2-7, with TRBD1 identical over 8 bases. The CDR3 covers 16 residues. V dropped 1 base and J dropped 6; count of bases not matched to a gene: 11. Looked up from germline, CDR1 is SGHVS and CDR2 is FNYEAQ. The CDR3 region has the DNA TGTGCCAGCAGCTTAGGGAGACAGGGGAACTACGGCGAGCAGTACTTC. Its translation is CASSLGRQGNYGEQYF. The full variable domain, in which reference TRBV7-6 and TRBJ2-7 provide the parts outside the CDR3, is GAGVSQSPRYKVTKRGQDVALRCDPISGHVSLYWYRQALGQGPEFLTYFNYEAQQDKSGLPNDRFSAERPEGSISTLTIQRTEQRDSAMYRCASSLGRQGNYGEQYFGPGTRLTVT.

This clonotype was recorded a few times. The rearrangement links TRBV20-1 to TRBJ1-4; the match to TRBD1 covers 9 bases. This CDR3 has 14 residues. V dropped 6 bases and J dropped 5; count of bases not matched to a gene: 7. Germline values: CDR1 DFQATT, CDR2 SNEGSKA (reference sequence). CDR3 sequence (DNA): TGCAGTGCCAACGTGGGGACAGGGAATGAAAAACTGTTTTTT. Its protein product is CSANVGTGNEKLFF.

The genes are TRBV13 and TRBJ2-7, with D perhaps given as TRBD1 or TRBD2 (6 bases each). Germline CDR1 is PRHDT and CDR2 is FYEKMQ (reference sequence). The CDR3 is 13 amino acids. The V gene lost 5 bases and the J gene lost 5 bases, with 13 bases spanning the gap. In DNA form, the CDR3 reads TGTGCCAGCAGCCCTATGGGGGGCGACGAGCAGTACTTC. It yields the protein CASSPMGGDEQYF. Filled out from reference TRBV13 and TRBJ2-7, the complete variable domain reads AAGVIQSPRHLIKEKRETATLKCYPIPRHDTVYWYQQGPGQDPQFLISFYEKMQSDKGSIPDRFSAQQFSDYHSELNMSSLELGDSALYFCASSPMGGDEQYFGPGTRLTVT.

This clonotype was observed many times. The V gene is TRBV15, the J gene TRBJ2-2; D remains unclear. Trimming stripped 7 bases from V and 2 bases from J, with 5 bases between. Germline V gives CDR1 LNHNV, CDR2 YYDKDF (reference sequence). The CDR3 contains 12 residues. CDR3 sequence: CATTRNTGELFF. Written as DNA, the CDR3 is TGTGCCACCACCCGTAACACCGGGGAGCTGTTTTTT.

This clonotype was seen more than once but under ten times. The chain combines TRBV7-2 with TRBJ2-7; D could derive from TRBD1 or TRBD2 (5 bases each). Germline V gene lookup returns CDR1 SGHTA and CDR2 FQGNSA. The V gene lost 4 bases and the J gene lost 7 bases, with 8 bases spanning the gap. This CDR3 contains 11 residues. CDR3 sequence: CASSWGKEQYF. The DNA of the CDR3 is TGTGCCAGCAGCTGGGGGAAAGAGCAGTACTTC.

This chain connects TRBV5-6 to TRBJ1-1; D is unresolved. With 2 bases removed from V and 4 bases from J, the gap between germline ends came to 12 bases. In germline, CDR1 is SGHDT, CDR2 YYEEEE. The CDR3 is 14 residues long. DNA for the CDR3: TGTGCCAGCAGCTTAGCAGGAGTCCCCACTGAAGCTTTCTTT. Its translation is CASSLAGVPTEAFF.

This clonotype showed up many times. This chain joins TRBV6-2 or TRBV6-3 and TRBJ2-5; D remains ambiguous. The V and J ends lost 0 bases and 5 bases respectively, with 7 bases between them. The V gene's germline CDR1 is MNHEY and CDR2 SVGEGT. This CDR3 region has 13 residues. As DNA, the CDR3 is TGTGCCAGCAGTTACTCTCGAAGGGAGACCCAGTACTTC. As protein: CASSYSRRETQYF.

This clonotype came up many times. V is TRBV20-1 and J is TRBJ1-6; D remains ambiguous. The CDR3 has 13 residues. The germline V and J ends were trimmed by 0 bases and 6 bases, with 6 bases remaining between them. Germline lookup yields CDR1 DFQATT and CDR2 SNEGSKA (reference sequence). CDR3 coding DNA: TGCAGTGCTAGAGATCATCCTAATTCACCCCTCCACTTT. The encoded protein is CSARDHPNSPLHF.

In regard to this clonotype: With a much larger clone just one base away, this may be a read error. This chain links TRBV4-1 with TRBJ2-3, with TRBD2 identical over 9 bases. The CDR3 is made up of 16 amino acids. Germline assignment: CDR1 MGHRA and CDR2 YSYEKL. V lost 8 bases to trimming and J lost 3 bases; unmatched junction nucleotides: 12. The CDR3 spells CASRTSGPRITDTQYF. Here the CDR3 DNA reads TGCGCCAGCCGAACTAGCGGGCCTCGAATTACAGATACGCAGTATTTT.

This clonotype occurred many times. This chain joins TRBV7-7 and TRBJ2-5, with TRBD2 matching over 10 bases. Germline CDR1 is SSHAT and CDR2 is FNYEAQ (reference sequence). The CDR3 extends over 14 amino acids. J lost 3 bases, V lost 5 bases, and 3 bases had no gene match. This chain's CDR3 is CASSPGLAKETQYF. The DNA of the CDR3 is TGTGCCAGCAGCCCGGGACTAGCGAAAGAGACCCAGTACTTC.

This clonotype was observed at least ten times. This chain connects TRBV5-5 to TRBJ2-1; D is uncertain. The CDR3 runs to 15 residues. V gave up 4 bases and J gave up 2 bases, with 13 bases separating them. From germline, CDR1 is SGHKS and CDR2 YYEKEE (reference sequence). DNA for the CDR3: TGTGCCAGCAGCCTCTGGGATTCCACCTACAATGAGCAGTTCTTC. Encoded protein: CASSLWDSTYNEQFF.

This clonotype has just a few counts. V gene TRBV5-1 combines with J gene TRBJ2-1, with 7 positions matching TRBD1. This CDR3 is 15 amino acids long. Germline CDR1 reads SGHRS; CDR2 reads YFSETQ. With V trimmed by 9 bases and J by 2 bases, 11 bases remained unmatched. The CDR3 DNA sequence: TGCGCCACCAGTGGAGACAGGGATACCTACAATGAGCAGTTCTTC. Amino acids: CATSGDRDTYNEQFF.

This clonotype was found many times. V is TRBV2 and J is TRBJ2-1; 11 nucleotides line up with TRBD2. There are 17 residues in the CDR3. Per germline, CDR1 SNHLY and CDR2 FYNNEI. V was clipped by 4 bases and J by 0 bases; unmatched bases: 5. CDR3 bases: TGTGCCAGCAGTGTATCGGGACTAGCGGACTCCTACAATGAGCAGTTCTTC. Protein sequence: CASSVSGLADSYNEQFF.

This clonotype was picked up a small number of times. V is TRBV15 and J is TRBJ2-7; D is uncertain. The CDR3 is 14 residues long. The ends were cut back, 0 bases at V and 5 bases at J, with 11 bases in the middle. Germline V lookup: CDR1 LNHNV, CDR2 YYDKDF (reference sequence). CDR3 nucleotides: TGTGCCACCAGCAGAGATCGGTTTTGGGACGAGCAGTACTTC. Its translation is CATSRDRFWDEQYF.

This clonotype was counted ten times or more. This chain connects TRBV15 to TRBJ2-1; TRBD1 matches at 8 bases. V lost 3 bases, J lost 2 bases, and 3 bases stayed unmatched. The germline V gene encodes CDR1 LNHNV and CDR2 YYDKDF (reference sequence). CDR3 length equals 15 residues. The CDR3 sequence is CATSRGQETYNEQFF. CDR3 DNA sequence: TGTGCCACCAGCAGGGGACAGGAAACCTACAATGAGCAGTTCTTC. Complete variable domain (other parts from reference TRBV15 and TRBJ2-1): DAMVIQNPRYQVTQFGKPVTLSCSQTLNHNVMYWYQQKSSQAPKLLFHYYDKDFNNEADTPDNFQSRRPNTSFCFLDIRSPGLGDTAMYLCATSRGQETYNEQFFGPGTRLTVL.

The chain carries TRBV5-6 and TRBJ1-1; weak D call: TRBD1 (5 bases). Germline V gene lookup returns CDR1 SGHDT and CDR2 YYEEEE. The CDR3 has 16 residues. Trimming stripped 6 bases from V and 6 bases from J, with 24 bases between. The CDR3 DNA follows: TGTGCCAGCAACGACCGGCCGATGGGGGTTAGGGCTGAAGCTTTCTTT. Amino acids: CASNDRPMGVRAEAFF.

A note on this clonotype: It may be a read error: a sequence one base away is much more abundant. The rearrangement uses TRBV5-1 and TRBJ2-1; the D gene is possibly TRBD1 (5 bases). The germline V gene has CDR1 SGHRS and CDR2 YFSETQ. Trimming left V 3 bases short and J 9 bases short, with 16 bases between. This CDR3 contains 14 residues. CDR3 residues: CASSSDPGICEQFF. In nucleotides, the CDR3 is TGCGCCAGCAGCTCGGACCCAGGGATTTGTGAGCAGTTCTTC.

This clonotype appeared many times. This rearrangement joins TRBV5-1 to TRBJ2-1, with 11 bases identical to TRBD2. This CDR3 region has 16 residues. Germline V gene data show CDR1 as SGHRS and CDR2 as YFSETQ. The J segment lost 4 bases and the V segment lost 0 bases, leaving 3 bases of the junction unmatched. This CDR3 is CASSLASSGRYNEQFF. In nucleotides, the CDR3 is TGCGCCAGCAGCTTGGCCTCTAGCGGGAGGTACAATGAGCAGTTCTTC.

This clonotype was observed many times. The chain links TRBV6-5 to TRBJ2-3; tentatively, D is TRBD1 or TRBD2 (5 bases each). V was cut by 2 bases and J by 6 bases, with 15 bases left in between. Germline lookup yields CDR1 MNHEY and CDR2 SVGAGI. The CDR3 is made up of 15 amino acids. CDR3 nucleotide sequence: TGTGCCAGCAGTTACGGGACCCACCGATGGGATACGCAGTATTTT. Translated: CASSYGTHRWDTQYF.

The sample holds a few counts of this clonotype. CDR3 region: CASSRGQGVREQYF. The CDR3 DNA follows: TGTGCCAGCAGCCGCGGACAGGGAGTGAGGGAGCAGTACTTC. The V and J genes are TRBV3-1 and TRBJ2-7, with 8 positions matching TRBD1. The CDR3 runs 14 residues. The V segment lost 4 bases and the J segment 7 bases; nucleotides outside the gene matches: 9. CDR1 is LGHDT, CDR2 YNNKEL, per germline (reference sequence).

This clonotype was seen more than once but under ten times. The chain carries TRBV5-1 and TRBJ2-5, with D possibly being TRBD1 (5 bases). The CDR3 consists of 15 residues. Germline values: CDR1 SGHRS, CDR2 YFSETQ. V was pared by 0 bases and J by 5 bases, with 14 bases between. CDR3 nucleotide sequence: TGCGCCAGCAGCTTGGTGGCAGGGAAGGCGGAGACCCAGTACTTC. As protein: CASSLVAGKAETQYF.

This clonotype was seen ten or more times. This sequence joins TRBV28 and TRBJ2-2; D is uncertain. Per germline, CDR1 MDHEN and CDR2 SYDVKM. The CDR3 is made up of 14 amino acids. Trimming removed 7 bases from V and 3 bases from J, with 12 bases in between. CDR3 nucleotides: TGTGCCAGCATATACGGCACAGACACCGGGGAGCTGTTTTTT. Encoded protein: CASIYGTDTGELFF.

This clonotype was detected ten times or more. CDR3 loop: CAIRGGTDRYEQYF. DNA of the CDR3: TGTGCCATCCGGGGCGGGACAGATCGTTACGAGCAGTACTTC. The chain has TRBV19 and TRBJ2-7, with D possibly TRBD1 on 7 matching bases. With 10 bases removed from V and 4 bases from J, the gap between germline ends came to 20 bases. The CDR3 extends over 14 amino acids. Germline lookup yields CDR1 LNHDA and CDR2 SQIVND (reference sequence).

This clonotype was counted between two and nine times. The chain has TRBV18 and TRBJ1-2; D gene unclear. The CDR3 is 16 residues long. Germline V lookup: CDR1 KGHSH, CDR2 LQKENI. V was cut by 3 bases and J by 8 bases, with 22 bases left in between. CDR3 coding DNA: TGTGCCAGCTCACCCCGAACAACAATGACGCCCGAAGGCTACACCTTC. It codes for CASSPRTTMTPEGYTF. The complete variable domain, with remaining parts taken from reference TRBV18 and TRBJ1-2, reads NAGVMQNPRHLVRRRGQEARLRCSPMKGHSHVYWYRQLPEEGLKFMVYLQKENIIDESGMPKERFSAEFPKEGPSILRIQQVVRGDSAAYFCASSPRTTMTPEGYTFGSGTRLTVV.

This clonotype came up many times. The CDR3 sequence: CASSSRTGGGEQYF. CDR3 nucleotides: TGTGCCAGCAGCTCCCGGACAGGGGGCGGCGAGCAGTACTTC. This chain uses TRBV7-9 with TRBJ2-7; 11 bases are shared with TRBD1. Losses at the gene ends were 4 bases for V and 6 bases for J; bases not matched to a gene: 5. Germline loops: CDR1 SEHNR, CDR2 FQNEAQ (reference sequence). The CDR3 has 14 residues.

This clonotype was recorded many times. The gene calls are TRBV29-1 and TRBJ2-3; 9 bases are shared with TRBD1. J was trimmed by 5 bases and V by 7 bases; bases with no gene match: 10. The CDR3 runs 14 residues. Germline loops: CDR1 SQVTM, CDR2 ANQGSEA. The CDR3 loop is CSAARDRVQDTQYF. The CDR3 DNA is TGCAGCGCCGCTCGGGACAGGGTGCAAGATACGCAGTATTTT.

The rearrangement links TRBV7-6 to TRBJ2-7; 11 bases are a match to TRBD2. The CDR3 is made up of 15 amino acids. Trimming took 5 bases from V and 2 from J; bases not matched to a gene: 5. CDR1 and CDR2 (germline): SGHVS, FNYEAQ. CDR3 residues: CASSPNSGRAYEQYF. The CDR3, as DNA: TGTGCCAGCAGCCCCAATAGCGGGAGGGCCTACGAGCAGTACTTC.

At least ten counts were recorded for this clonotype. The genes are TRBV4-1 and TRBJ2-2; D is possibly TRBD2 (7 bases). CDR1 MGHRA and CDR2 YSYEKL come from the germline V gene. V dropped 1 base and J dropped 13 bases, with 13 bases sitting between them. This CDR3 is built from 13 residues. CDR3 in amino acids: CASSQAGGGGLFF. In nucleotides, the CDR3 is TGCGCCAGCAGCCAAGCGGGCGGGGGCGGGCTGTTTTTT.

This clonotype was counted ten times or more. The CDR3 loop is CASSLRGSQETQYF. The CDR3 DNA sequence: TGCGCCAGCAGCTTACGGGGGTCCCAAGAGACCCAGTACTTC. This chain links TRBV5-1 with TRBJ2-5; maybe TRBD2 (6 bases). Germline lookup yields CDR1 SGHRS and CDR2 YFSETQ. There are 14 residues in the CDR3. The ends were cut back, 2 bases at V and 1 base at J, with 9 bases in the middle.

This clonotype was seen at least ten times. The CDR3 here is CASTRGEVINEQFF. Written as DNA, the CDR3 is TGTGCCAGCACCAGGGGGGAGGTGATCAATGAGCAGTTCTTC. The rearrangement uses TRBV12-3 or TRBV12-4 and TRBJ2-1; weak D call: TRBD1 (7 bases). The CDR3 spans 14 residues. Trimming took off 7 bases at V and 6 bases at J, with 16 bases between the two ends.

In this sample, this clonotype turned up many times. The rearrangement uses TRBV6-2 or TRBV6-3 and TRBJ2-2; TRBD1 aligns across 7 bases. The germline CDR1 and CDR2 sequences are MNHEY and SVGEGT. Trimming took 7 bases from V and 3 from J; bases not matched to a gene: 5. This CDR3 comprises 14 residues. The CDR3, as DNA: TGTGCCAGCAAGGGGGCGCGGGACACCGGGGAGCTGTTTTTT. Protein: CASKGARDTGELFF.

This clonotype showed up many times. The chain joins TRBV20-1 to TRBJ2-7; D unresolved. This CDR3 spans 14 amino acids. In germline, CDR1 is DFQATT, CDR2 SNEGSKA (reference sequence). The V and J ends lost 6 bases and 2 bases respectively, with 17 bases between them. CDR3 in DNA: TGCAGTGCCCACCGGGTCCCCCGCACCTACGAGCAGTACTTC. It encodes CSAHRVPRTYEQYF.